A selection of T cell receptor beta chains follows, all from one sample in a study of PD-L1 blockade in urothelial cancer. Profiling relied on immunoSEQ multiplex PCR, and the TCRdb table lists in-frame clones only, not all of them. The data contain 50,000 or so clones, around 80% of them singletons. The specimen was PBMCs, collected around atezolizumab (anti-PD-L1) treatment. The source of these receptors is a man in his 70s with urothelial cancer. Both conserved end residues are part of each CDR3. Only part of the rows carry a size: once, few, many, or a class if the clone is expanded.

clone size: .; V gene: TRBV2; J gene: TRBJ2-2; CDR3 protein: CASSEARGQGGELFF
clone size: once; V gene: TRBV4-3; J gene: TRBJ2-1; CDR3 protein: CASSQGGGGALEQFF
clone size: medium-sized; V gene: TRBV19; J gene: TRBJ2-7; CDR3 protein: CASGTTLVNEQYF
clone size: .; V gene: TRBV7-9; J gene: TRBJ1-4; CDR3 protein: CASSPGAGDEKLFF
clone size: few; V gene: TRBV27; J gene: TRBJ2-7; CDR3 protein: CASRRQTYEQYF
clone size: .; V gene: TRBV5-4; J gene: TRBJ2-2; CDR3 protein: CASSLGPGGAVGTGELFF
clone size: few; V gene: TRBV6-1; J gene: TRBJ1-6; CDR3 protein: CASSGRKLGNSPLHF
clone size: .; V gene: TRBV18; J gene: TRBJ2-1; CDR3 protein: CASSPGGKSSYNEQFF
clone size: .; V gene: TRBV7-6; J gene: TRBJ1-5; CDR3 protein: CASSRELNQPQHF
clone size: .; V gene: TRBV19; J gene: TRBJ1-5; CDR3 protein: CASSIYGNSNQPQHF
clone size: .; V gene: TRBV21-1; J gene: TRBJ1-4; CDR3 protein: CASSGHEEEKLFF
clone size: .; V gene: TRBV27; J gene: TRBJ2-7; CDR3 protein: CASPRDRAYEQYF
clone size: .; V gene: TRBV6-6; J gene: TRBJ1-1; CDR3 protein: CASRRSDSTEAFF
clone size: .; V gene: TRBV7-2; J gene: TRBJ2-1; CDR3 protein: CASSLAKYTEQFF
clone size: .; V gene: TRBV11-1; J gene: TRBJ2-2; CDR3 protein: CASSTRTSGGTGELFF
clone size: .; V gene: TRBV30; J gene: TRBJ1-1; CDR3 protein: CAWSVGTGVGVGAFF
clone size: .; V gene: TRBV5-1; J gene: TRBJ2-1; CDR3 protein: CASSFGTNQGEQFF
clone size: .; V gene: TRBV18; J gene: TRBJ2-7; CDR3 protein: CASSPGGSGRSYEQYF
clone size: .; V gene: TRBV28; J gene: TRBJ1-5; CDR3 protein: CASSFFRDRYLNSNQPQHF
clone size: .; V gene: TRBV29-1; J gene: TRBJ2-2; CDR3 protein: CSVGKGYTGELFF
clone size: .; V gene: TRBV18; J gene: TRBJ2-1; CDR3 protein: CASSLPGLAGSSYNEQFF